The 23 T cell receptor beta chains reported below all come from one sample, sequenced in a study of CD8+CD57+ T cells in acquired aplastic anemia. Genomic DNA acted as the template from which TCR beta VDJ combination and CDR3 sequence profiling were carried out. TCRdb re-analysed the reads in MiXCR, keeping a single row per CDR3 protein. The table includes 450,000 to 550,000 distinct CDR3 sequences, about a third detected once. Sequencing was done on patients that had shown CD8+CD57+ cell expansion by flow cytometry. Sequenced input: sorted CD4+, CD8+, or CD8+CD57+ T cells (not recorded which) from PBMCs. The receptor source for this set is a human donor with aplastic anemia.

This clonotype has a count of ten or more. The V and J genes are TRBV5-1 and TRBJ1-1; TRBD1 might be the D (5 bases). Trimming pared 4 bases from V and 4 bases from J, leaving 17 bases between. This CDR3 spans 15 amino acids. CDR1 and CDR2 (germline): SGHRS, YFSETQ. The CDR3 DNA follows: TGCGCCAGCAGCGCGGGGGACGGGAGGGTCACTGAAGCTTTCTTT. This gives the protein CASSAGDGRVTEAFF.

The rearrangement uses TRBV5-1 and TRBJ2-2; 7 nucleotides agree with TRBD1. Germline CDR1 is SGHRS and CDR2 is YFSETQ. The CDR3 spans 15 residues. Germline trimming cut 4 bases from V and 1 base from J; bases unmatched to any gene: 4. The CDR3 DNA reads TGCGCCAGCAGCCGGACAGGAAAGAACACCGGGGAGCTGTTTTTT. It yields the protein CASSRTGKNTGELFF.

This clonotype was detected only once. This CDR3 is missing its conserved last phenylalanine or tryptophan, likely due to a read error. The DNA is left out, because the CDR3 cannot be placed on it with certainty; the CDR3 is given as TCRdb lists it. The chain combines TRBV19 with TRBJ2-3; the D segment call TRBD2 is taken from the table without a DNA check. The germline V gene has CDR1 LNHDA and CDR2 SQIVND (reference sequence). The CDR3 totals 8 residues, both ends included. The CDR3 region is CASSEREI.

This clonotype showed up many times. The V call is TRBV14, the J call TRBJ2-7; D gene unclear. The CDR3 is 13 amino acids. Trimming left V 3 bases short and J 2 bases short, with 8 bases between. CDR1 and CDR2 (germline): SGHDN, FVKESK. CDR3 sequence reads: CASSHVSTYEQYF. The CDR3 DNA follows: TGTGCCAGCAGCCACGTCTCGACCTACGAGCAGTACTTC.

The sample holds one count of this clonotype. The chain joins TRBV24-1 to TRBJ2-1; TRBD2 matches at 7 bases. The CDR3 length is 16 residues. CDR1 and CDR2 (germline): KGHDR, SFDVKD. The V gene end was trimmed by 0 bases and the J gene end by 4 bases; junction bases not matched to a gene: 5. CDR3 sequence reads: CATSDLYQRGYNEQFF. The DNA for the CDR3 is TGTGCCACCAGTGATTTGTACCAGCGGGGTTACAATGAGCAGTTCTTC.

This clonotype was seen a handful of times. The V call is TRBV9, the J call TRBJ2-2; D perhaps matches TRBD2 (5 bases). CDR3 length: 15 residues. Per the germline V gene, CDR1 is SGDLS and CDR2 is YYNGEE. Trimming took 0 bases from V and 1 from J, leaving 7 bases between them. DNA of the CDR3: TGTGCCAGCAGCGTAGAACTAGGGAACACCGGGGAGCTGTTTTTT. Residues: CASSVELGNTGELFF.

The CDR3 sequence: CASSLYAGAQETQYF. The CDR3 region has the DNA TGTGCCAGCAGTTTATACGCGGGAGCACAGGAGACCCAGTACTTC. The chain employs TRBV2 and TRBJ2-5; 7 bases align to TRBD2. The CDR3 contains 15 residues. Trimming took 5 bases from V and 5 from J; bases not matched to a gene: 11. Germline assignment: CDR1 SNHLY and CDR2 FYNNEI.

The gene calls are TRBV25-1 and TRBJ1-2, with TRBD1 identical over 11 bases. CDR1 and CDR2 (germline): MGHDK, SYGVNS. With 4 bases clipped from V and 1 base from J, the junction kept 8 bases outside the gene matches. This CDR3 contains 17 residues. CDR3 sequence: CASSVGTGGGYNYGYTF. In nucleotides, the CDR3 is TGTGCCAGCAGTGTCGGGACAGGGGGAGGCTATAACTATGGCTACACCTTC.

This chain uses TRBV19 with TRBJ2-1, with a possible D match to TRBD2 (6 bases). The germline V and J ends were trimmed by 7 bases and 1 base, with 8 bases remaining between them. This CDR3 spans 13 amino acids. Germline loops: CDR1 LNHDA, CDR2 SQIVND (reference sequence). The CDR3 is CASIGTSYNEQFF. The DNA for the CDR3 is TGTGCCAGTATTGGGACTTCCTACAATGAGCAGTTCTTC.

This chain uses TRBV19 with TRBJ2-1; 7 positions agree with TRBD1. The trim removed 7 bases at V and 5 bases at J, leaving 14 bases unmatched. The germline V gene encodes CDR1 LNHDA and CDR2 SQIVND (reference sequence). The CDR3 is 16 residues long. The CDR3 region is CASTQWTGTENNEQFF. The CDR3 nucleotides are TGTGCCAGTACCCAATGGACCGGGACAGAAAACAATGAGCAGTTCTTC.

V is TRBV6-1 and J is TRBJ1-3; 8 nucleotides match TRBD1. Germline V gene sequence: CDR1 MNHNS, CDR2 SASEGT. V lost 6 bases to trimming and J lost 2 bases; unmatched junction nucleotides: 6. The CDR3 is 15 amino acids. The CDR3 nucleotides are TGTGCCAGCAGGATACAGACAGGGGCTGGAAACACCATATATTTT. Protein product: CASRIQTGAGNTIYF.

This chain connects TRBV30 to TRBJ2-1, with TRBD2 matching 7 bases. The CDR3 spans 13 residues. The germline CDR1 and CDR2 sequences are GTSNPN and SVGIG (reference sequence). Trimming cost V 1 base and J 11 bases; bases outside gene matches: 8. CDR3 in DNA: TGTGCCTGGAGTGGGACTAGTAAGATCAAGCAGTTCTTC. This translates into CAWSGTSKIKQFF.

The gene calls are TRBV19 and TRBJ1-5, with 9 bases fitting TRBD1. Germline assignment: CDR1 LNHDA and CDR2 SQIVND (reference sequence). The CDR3 sequence is 15 residues long. J gave up 6 bases and V 5 bases, and 8 bases lay outside the gene matches. Here the CDR3 reads CASSAGGQGPQPQHF. Written as DNA, the CDR3 is TGTGCCAGTAGTGCAGGGGGACAGGGTCCTCAGCCCCAGCATTTT.

J is TRBJ2-6 and V is TRBV7-9; tentative D call: TRBD2 (6 bases). The V end was cut by 5 bases, the J end by 0 bases, with 11 bases between. This CDR3 comprises 16 residues. The germline V gene encodes CDR1 SEHNR and CDR2 FQNEAQ (reference sequence). CDR3 nucleotides: TGTGCCAGCAGCAGGGGAGGCGGCTCTGGGGCCAACGTCCTGACTTTC. Translation gives CASSRGGGSGANVLTF.

The table lists this clonotype with a few counts. The chain has TRBV3-1 and TRBJ1-2; D is ambiguous. The V and J ends lost 3 bases and 4 bases respectively, with 12 bases between them. The CDR3 length is 14 residues. CDR1 and CDR2 (germline): LGHDT, YNNKEL (reference sequence). The CDR3 sequence: CASSHLRAGYGYTF. The CDR3 nucleotides read TGTGCCAGCAGCCACCTCCGGGCCGGCTATGGCTACACCTTC. The full variable domain, completed using reference TRBV3-1 and TRBJ1-2, is DTAVSQTPKYLVTQMGNDKSIKCEQNLGHDTMYWYKQDSKKFLKIMFSYNNKELIINETVPNRFSPKSPDKAHLNLHINSLELGDSAVYFCASSHLRAGYGYTFGSGTRLTVV.

This rearrangement joins TRBV5-1 to TRBJ2-1; the match to TRBD1 covers 7 bases. Trimming removed 4 bases from V and 2 bases from J; junction bases left unmatched: 3. CDR3 size: 14 residues. Germline-derived CDR1 and CDR2 are SGHRS and YFSETQ. The CDR3 region is CASSKTGPYNEQFF. CDR3 coding DNA: TGCGCCAGCAGCAAGACAGGGCCCTACAATGAGCAGTTCTTC.

The rearrangement links TRBV10-1 to TRBJ1-2; D is perhaps TRBD1 (6 bases). Germline-derived CDR1 and CDR2 are WNHNN and SYGVQD (reference sequence). CDR3 length: 11 residues. CDR3 region: CLGGQDYGYTF. The CDR3, as DNA: TGCCTCGGGGGGCAGGACTATGGCTACACCTTC.

This clonotype was recorded at least ten times. Written as DNA, the CDR3 is TGTGCCAGCAACTCTCCCTCCCATGAGCAGTTCTTC. It is translated as CASNSPSHEQFF. The rearrangement uses TRBV7-9 and TRBJ2-1, with unresolved D. Germline V CDR1 and CDR2: SEHNR, FQNEAQ (reference sequence). The CDR3 consists of 12 residues. V was pared by 7 bases and J by 8 bases, with 12 bases between.

The sample holds many counts of this clonotype. The chain combines TRBV19 with TRBJ1-5, with no clear D. Trimming shortened V by 1 base and J by 7 bases, and 5 bases separated the two germline ends. In germline, CDR1 is LNHDA, CDR2 SQIVND (reference sequence). This CDR3 spans 12 amino acids. The chain's CDR3 is CASSIGSQPQHF. CDR3 coding DNA: TGTGCCAGTAGTATAGGCTCACAGCCCCAGCATTTT.

This clonotype appeared many times. This chain connects TRBV3-1 to TRBJ1-2, with D uncertain. This CDR3 contains 12 residues. V lost 1 base, J lost 5 bases, and 5 bases lay in between. Germline V gene data show CDR1 as LGHDT and CDR2 as YNNKEL (reference sequence). CDR3 sequence reads: CASSQGVYGYTF. CDR3 DNA: TGTGCCAGCAGCCAAGGAGTATATGGCTACACCTTC.

This clonotype was counted many times. This chain uses TRBV7-2 with TRBJ1-5; D gene unclear. Germline V lookup: CDR1 SGHTA, CDR2 FQGNSA. V was trimmed by 1 base and J by 9 bases, leaving 16 bases between them. This CDR3 region has 15 residues. Here the CDR3 reads CASSLVIRLNGPQHF. The DNA for the CDR3 is TGTGCCAGCAGCTTAGTCATCCGGCTGAACGGGCCCCAGCATTTT.

This clonotype was detected only a few times. This chain uses TRBV7-8 with TRBJ2-1, with D unclear. V was pared by 5 bases and J by 4 bases, with 15 bases between. The CDR3 consists of 15 residues. Germline values: CDR1 SGHVS, CDR2 FQNEAQ. The DNA for the CDR3 is TGTGCCAGCAGCCAGGACCTCCTTGGTTACAATGAGCAGTTCTTC. It codes for CASSQDLLGYNEQFF.

The rearrangement uses TRBV7-9 and TRBJ1-1; D is undetermined. V dropped 2 bases and J dropped 5 bases, with 12 bases sitting between them. The CDR3 runs 14 residues. In germline, CDR1 is SEHNR, CDR2 FQNEAQ (reference sequence). This CDR3 reads CASSLLAGETEAFF. The CDR3 nucleotides are TGTGCCAGCAGCTTATTGGCGGGAGAAACTGAAGCTTTCTTT.